This T cell receptor beta chain comes out of a study of cytomegalovirus exposure and HLA in healthy donors. Study-level points and caveats: In a later analysis, at a false discovery rate of 0.05, 15,000 to 20,000 TCR beta sequences were associated with HLA alleles. TCR beta sequences reportedly predicted the HLA-A and HLA-B alleles of most subjects accurately.

The CDR3 contains 16 residues. PCR amplification relied on 60 Vbeta primers (plus 13 Jbeta primers). Assay used: immunoSEQ multiplex PCR; TCRdb lists only in-frame clones, some missing. The repertoire holds around 130,000 clones, with roughly 83% as singletons. With respect to this clone: Its antigen is currently unknown.

The TCR sequence derives from a man aged 18 to 30 in good health and CMV-seronegative. The material sequenced was PBMCs. This chain links TRBV21-1 with TRBJ2-1; TRBD2, as called in the table, went unchecked against the DNA. TRBV21-1 is a known pseudogene. CDR3 sequence (DNA): TGTGCCAGCAGCATTAGACTAGCGGGGCGACCCGATGAGCAGTTCTTC. Protein: CASSIRLAGRPDEQFF.